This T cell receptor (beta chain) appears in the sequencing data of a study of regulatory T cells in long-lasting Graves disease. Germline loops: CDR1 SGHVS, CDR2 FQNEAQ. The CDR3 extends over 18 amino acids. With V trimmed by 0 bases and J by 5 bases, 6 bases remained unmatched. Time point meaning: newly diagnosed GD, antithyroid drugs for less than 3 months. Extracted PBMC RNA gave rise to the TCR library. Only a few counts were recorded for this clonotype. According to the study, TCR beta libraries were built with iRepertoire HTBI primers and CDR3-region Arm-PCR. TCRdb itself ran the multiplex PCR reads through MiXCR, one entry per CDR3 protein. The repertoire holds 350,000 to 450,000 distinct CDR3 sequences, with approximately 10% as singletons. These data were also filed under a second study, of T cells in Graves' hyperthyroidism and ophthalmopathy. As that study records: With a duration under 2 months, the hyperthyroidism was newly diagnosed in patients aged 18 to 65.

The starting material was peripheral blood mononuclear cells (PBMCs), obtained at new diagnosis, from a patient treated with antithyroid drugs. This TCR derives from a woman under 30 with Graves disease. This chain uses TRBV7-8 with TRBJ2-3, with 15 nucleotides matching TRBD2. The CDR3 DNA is TGTGCCAGCAGCTTAGCAGGACTAGCGGGAGGGCCTGGAGATACGCAGTATTTT. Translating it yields CASSLAGLAGGPGDTQYF.